This T cell receptor (beta chain) appears in the sequencing data of a study of cytomegalovirus exposure and HLA in healthy donors. CDR1 is SGHNT, CDR2 YYREEE, per germline (reference sequence). CDR3 length: 15 amino acids. V shed 5 bases, J shed 1 base, and the junction held 8 bases outside the gene matches. Both 60 Vbeta primers and 13 Jbeta primers went into the PCR. The protocol was immunoSEQ multiplex PCR, while the TCRdb copy is restricted to in-frame clones and leaves out a portion. The data hold fewer than 250,000 clones, with around four fifths observed a single time. As regards this clone: Antigen unknown.

The study's findings and limits: Generally TCR sequences proved uncommon, though certain public TCRs appeared in numerous donors. What was likely a sequencing artifact was a cluster of highly shared sequence variants. Clonal expansion, a later analysis showed, was greater in HLA-associated TCR beta chains than in equally common others. Information on immune exposure was restricted to one variable (CMV serostatus).

The genes are TRBV5-4 and TRBJ2-7, with TRBD1 matching over 8 bases. This clonotype was obtained from a man aged 35-49 years in good health and CMV-seropositive. Sequenced sample: PBMCs. The CDR3 protein is CASSQPGGVSYEQYF. The CDR3 DNA sequence: TGTGCCAGCAGTCAACCAGGGGGCGTATCCTACGAGCAGTACTTC.